The source of this T cell receptor (beta chain) is a study of shared clonotypes between healthy human individuals. About the study: The cohort had a couple of women and a few men, ages 18 to 49. Overall study findings and caveats: Generation probabilities were higher for clonotypes shared across all four sorted-subset donors than for unshared ones.

Only Caucasian adults living in Nashville, Tennessee served as donors. Some clones are missing from TCRdb's copy, which holds only in-frame ones; the method was immunoSEQ multiplex PCR. The sample holds about 680,000 clones; more than 70% are singletons and the top ten take around 2%. As concerns this clone: Its antigen is currently unknown.

Germline V gives CDR1 MDHEN, CDR2 SYDVKM. This CDR3 has 16 residues. V shed 7 bases and J shed 1 base, with 20 bases lying between them. The gene calls are TRBV28 and TRBJ2-7; D perhaps matches TRBD2 (7 bases). Sequencing was done on a sample of memory CD4+ T cells sorted from blood. The subset denotes: CD45RA-negative fraction. This clonotype was obtained from a woman aged 25 to 45 in good health. The CDR3 DNA sequence: TGTGCCAGCACCGCCGGGGGGCTACGGAGTTCCTACGAGCAGTACTTC. This gives the protein CASTAGGLRSSYEQYF.